This T cell receptor beta chain was retrieved from a study of cytomegalovirus exposure and HLA in healthy donors. The study, taken as a whole, reports: Accounts indicate the classifier identified cytomegalovirus status with strong specificity and sensitivity. In vitro confirmation showed a few CMV-associated chains to be CMV antigen specific. Associated with cytomegalovirus, according to the listing, were 150 to 200 TCR beta chains.

In regard to this clone: Its antigen remains unidentified.

The protocol was immunoSEQ multiplex PCR, while the TCRdb copy is restricted to in-frame clones and leaves out a portion. The sample has about 120,000 clones, approximately 87% seen once. The CDR3 spans 15 residues. Per the germline V gene, CDR1 is MNHNS and CDR2 is SASEGT. V lost 8 bases, J lost 0 bases, and 14 bases lay in between. The receptor comes from a woman in her 30s in good health and CMV-seronegative. The rearrangement joins TRBV6-1 to TRBJ2-1; possibly TRBD1 for D (7 bases). The source material was PBMCs. The chain's CDR3 is CASGEDRSSYNEQFF. The CDR3 DNA is TGTGCCAGCGGGGAGGACAGGAGCTCCTACAATGAGCAGTTCTTC.